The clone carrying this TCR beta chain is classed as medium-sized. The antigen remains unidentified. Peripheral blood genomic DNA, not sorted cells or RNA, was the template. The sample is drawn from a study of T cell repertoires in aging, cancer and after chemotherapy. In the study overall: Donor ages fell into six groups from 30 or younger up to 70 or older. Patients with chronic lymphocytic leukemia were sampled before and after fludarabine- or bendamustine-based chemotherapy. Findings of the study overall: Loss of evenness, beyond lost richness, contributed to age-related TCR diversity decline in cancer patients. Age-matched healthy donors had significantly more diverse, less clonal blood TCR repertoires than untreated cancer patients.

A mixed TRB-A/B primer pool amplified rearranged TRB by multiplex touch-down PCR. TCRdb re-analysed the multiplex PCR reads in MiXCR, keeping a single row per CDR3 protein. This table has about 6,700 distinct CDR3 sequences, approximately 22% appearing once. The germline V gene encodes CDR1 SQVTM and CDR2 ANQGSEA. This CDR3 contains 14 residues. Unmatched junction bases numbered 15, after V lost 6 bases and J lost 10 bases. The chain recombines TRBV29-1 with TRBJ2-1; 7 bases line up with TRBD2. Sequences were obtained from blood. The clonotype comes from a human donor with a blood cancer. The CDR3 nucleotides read TGCAGCGTGGACCAATCAAGGGCGGGGGTCGAGCAGTTCTTC. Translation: CSVDQSRAGVEQFF.